These T cell receptor beta chains were read from a single sample in a study of cytomegalovirus exposure and HLA in healthy donors. Here immunoSEQ multiplex PCR was the method, and the copy in TCRdb shows in-frame clones only, minus some. The profile shows some 170,000 clones, roughly 76% of them singletons. Sample: PBMCs. These receptors came from a woman between 45 and 65 years old in good health and CMV-seronegative. Each CDR3 is given with its conserved first and last residue. The order of the fields is J gene, V gene, clone size, D gene, CDR3 protein, CDR3 DNA. A D gene is named only where the DNA matches it firmly. A clone size is listed for some rows: how often the clone was seen (once, few, many), or a class if it is expanded.

>TRBJ1-1|TRBV2|.|.
CASSELGGNTEAFF
TGTGCCAGCAGTGAATTGGGGGGGAACACTGAAGCTTTCTTT
>TRBJ2-1|TRBV7-2|.|.
CASSPDYSSYNEQFF
TGTGCCAGCAGCCCGGACTATAGCTCCTACAATGAGCAGTTCTTC
>TRBJ2-5|TRBV6-6|.|TRBD2
CASSPLAERETQYF
TGTGCCAGCAGCCCACTAGCGGAGCGGGAGACCCAGTACTTC
>TRBJ2-2|TRBV10-1|.|.
CASSEEVFGELFF
TGCGCCAGCAGTGAGGAGGTATTCGGGGAGCTGTTTTTT
>TRBJ2-1|TRBV29-1|few|.
CSVDGLVPSSYNEQFF
TGCAGCGTTGACGGCCTAGTCCCGAGCTCCTACAATGAGCAGTTCTTC
>TRBJ2-1|TRBV7-9|.|.
CASSFRGGYNEQFF
TGTGCCAGCAGCTTCAGGGGCGGCTACAATGAGCAGTTCTTC
>TRBJ1-1|TRBV30|.|.
CAWSFGANTEAFF
TGTGCCTGGAGTTTCGGTGCCAACACTGAAGCTTTCTTT
>TRBJ1-2|TRBV29-1|.|TRBD1
CSVPTGDRFLANYGYTF
TGCAGCGTTCCAACCGGGGACAGGTTCTTAGCTAACTATGGCTACACCTTC
>TRBJ2-1|TRBV6-6|.|TRBD2
CASSSGLAGPWDEQFF
TGTGCCAGCAGTTCCGGACTAGCGGGCCCTTGGGATGAGCAGTTCTTC
>TRBJ2-3|TRBV7-2|.|.
CATSRGERVADTQYF
TGTGCCACCAGCAGGGGAGAGCGGGTGGCAGATACGCAGTATTTT
>TRBJ2-1|TRBV28|.|.
CASSFGREDLREQFF
TGTGCCAGCAGTTTTGGGCGGGAAGACTTAAGGGAGCAGTTCTTC
>TRBJ2-1|TRBV7-9|.|.
CASSQGLAPPYNEQFF
TGTGCCAGCAGCCAGGGTCTAGCGCCCCCCTACAATGAGCAGTTCTTC
>TRBJ2-1|TRBV11-2|.|.
CASSSTPGNIEQFF
TGTGCCAGCAGCTCAACACCAGGGAATATTGAGCAGTTCTTC
>TRBJ1-2|TRBV6-1|.|.
CASSEYPAGNYGYTF
TGTGCCAGCAGTGAATATCCTGCCGGTAACTATGGCTACACCTTC
>TRBJ1-3|TRBV5-8|.|.
CASSGRRSSGNTIYF
TGTGCCAGCAGCGGCAGACGGAGCTCTGGAAACACCATATATTTT
>TRBJ1-4|TRBV27|.|TRBD1
CASSRQGSNEKLFF
TGTGCCAGCAGTCGACAGGGGAGTAATGAAAAACTGTTTTTT
>TRBJ1-5|TRBV6-5|.|.
CASSATLSNQPQHF
TGTGCCAGCAGTGCGACACTTAGCAATCAGCCCCAGCATTTT
>TRBJ2-7|TRBV11-3|.|.
CASSPSFGLRALPLHYEQYF
TGTGCCAGCAGCCCTAGCTTCGGTTTGAGGGCTCTCCCGCTCCACTACGAGCAGTACTTC
>TRBJ2-2|TRBV7-9|.|TRBD2
CAQGVLAGVNTGELFF
TGTGCCCAGGGAGTGCTGGCGGGGGTAAACACCGGGGAGCTGTTTTTT
>TRBJ1-4|TRBV6-6|.|.
CATGVGSTNEKLFF
TGTGCCACCGGGGTCGGATCAACTAATGAAAAACTGTTTTTT
>TRBJ1-3|TRBV7-9|.|.
CASSLPQGRVHGRGNTIYF
TGTGCCAGCAGCCTTCCCCAGGGCAGGGTCCATGGTCGAGGAAACACCATATATTTT
>TRBJ2-6|TRBV5-1|once|.
CASSGGQGHAHGGAPGANVLTF
TGCGCCAGCAGCGGGGGACAGGGTCATGCTCACGGGGGGGCTCCTGGGGCCAACGTCCTGACTTTC
>TRBJ2-3|TRBV9|.|.
CASSAGEGFTDTQYF
TGTGCCAGCAGCGCGGGAGAGGGGTTCACAGATACGCAGTATTTT
>TRBJ1-3|TRBV5-1|few|.
CASSPGGNQGNTIYF
TGCGCCAGCAGCCCGGGGGGGAATCAAGGAAACACCATATATTTT
>TRBJ1-5|TRBV28|.|.
CASIPGGGYQPQHF
TGTGCCAGCATCCCGGGGGGGGGCTACCAGCCCCAGCATTTT
>TRBJ2-7|TRBV7-9|once|TRBD2
CASSRAGGSDEQYF
TGTGCCAGCAGCCGGGCGGGGGGATCCGACGAGCAGTACTTC
>TRBJ2-1|TRBV7-2|.|TRBD1
CASSRWTGAPMEQFF
TGTGCCAGCAGCCGCTGGACAGGGGCGCCTATGGAGCAGTTCTTC
>TRBJ2-7|TRBV7-6|.|.
CASSLNEQSYEQYF
TGTGCCAGCAGCCTAAATGAGCAATCCTACGAGCAGTACTTC
>TRBJ1-3|TRBV28|.|.
CASLPGASGNTIYF
TGTGCCAGCCTCCCGGGAGCCTCTGGAAACACCATATATTTT
>TRBJ1-2|TRBV19|.|TRBD1
CASSATGVGHGGYTF
TGTGCCAGTAGTGCTACAGGGGTAGGACATGGAGGCTACACCTTC
>TRBJ1-1|TRBV19|.|.
CASSTTENTEAFF
TGTGCCAGTAGTACAACAGAGAACACTGAAGCTTTCTTT
>TRBJ1-6|TRBV5-6|.|TRBD1
CASSSNPGQYNSPLHF
TGTGCCAGCAGCTCTAACCCGGGACAGTATAATTCACCCCTCCACTTT
>TRBJ2-3|TRBV30|.|TRBD2
CAWGTSGNRDTQYF
TGTGCCTGGGGGACTAGCGGGAATAGGGATACGCAGTATTTT
>TRBJ1-5|TRBV28|once|.
CASNGGIFSNQPQHF
TGTGCCAGCAACGGCGGGATTTTTAGCAATCAGCCCCAGCATTTT
>TRBJ1-2|TRBV6-6|.|TRBD1
CAGQGDRSGYTF
TGTGCCGGCCAGGGGGACAGGTCTGGCTACACCTTC
>TRBJ2-3|TRBV7-6|.|TRBD2
CASSLGPGTSGTDTQYF
TGTGCCAGCAGCTTAGGCCCGGGGACTAGCGGTACAGATACGCAGTATTTT
>TRBJ1-1|TRBV6-5|few|.
CASSEAEALEAFF
TGTGCCAGCAGTGAAGCGGAAGCCCTTGAAGCTTTCTTT
>TRBJ1-2|TRBV4-1|.|.
CASSREQGSNYGYTF
TGCGCCAGCAGCCGAGAACAGGGTTCTAACTATGGCTACACCTTC
>TRBJ2-5|TRBV2|.|TRBD1
CASRYGTVQETQYF
TGTGCCAGCAGGTATGGGACAGTTCAAGAGACCCAGTACTTC
>TRBJ2-6|TRBV28|.|.
CASSRGQSYSGANVLTF
TGTGCCAGCAGCCGGGGACAATCCTACTCTGGGGCCAACGTCCTGACTTTC
>TRBJ1-1|TRBV19|once|.
CASSITGHGAFF
TGTGCCAGTAGTATTACGGGACACGGAGCTTTCTTT